This T cell receptor beta chain was documented in a study of blood T cell repertoires in COVID-19. Study information: From the United States, Italy and Spain came samples of acute and convalescent COVID-19. T cells, B-cell-depleted T cells, or PBMCs supplied cDNA or gDNA.

In Seattle, patients joined the study during active infection and were tracked longitudinally. Germline CDR1 is LNHNV and CDR2 is YYDKDF (reference sequence). The CDR3 covers 15 residues. Unmatched junction bases numbered 3, after V lost 4 bases and J lost 1 base. As originally analysed: Estimation of nucleated cell counts relied on the amplification of reference gene primers. Clones were sequenced by immunoSEQ multiplex PCR, and TCRdb holds only the in-frame ones, with some missing. V and J calls and clone size are copied from that table; D and trimming were computed from the DNA. The data hold about 87,000 clones, with around 82% observed a single time.

The source material was peripheral blood. The sequence derives from a woman of 80 years or more with COVID-19, enrolled during active disease. V and J are TRBV15 and TRBJ2-1; 8 bases match TRBD1. The CDR3 spells CATSTGQGSYNEQFF. The CDR3 nucleotides read TGTGCCACCAGCACTGGACAGGGATCCTACAATGAGCAGTTCTTC.